This TCR delta chain was documented in a study of gamma-delta T cells after stem cell transplantation. The CDR3 loop spans 15 amino acids. Germline assignment: CDR1 GEAIGNYY and CDR2 EKD. TCRdb reanalysed the RT-PCR reads via CATT. The profile shows about 15,000 delta-chain clones, 9.4% of them singletons. This clone turned up a few times. The TCRdb protein comes from a much larger clone and disagrees with this DNA's translation at residue 13, likely due to a read error; the protein given here is derived from the DNA. Sequenced input: gamma-delta T cells. The chain combines TRDV2 with TRDJ1, with TRDD3 as a possible D gene (6 bases). The clonotype comes from a human donor. It is not recorded whose cells these are; they may come from a transplant donor. The CDR3 spells CACDTLLGGSDKPIF. The CDR3, as DNA: TGTGCCTGTGACACGTTACTGGGTGGGTCCGATAAACCCATCTTT.